Given below is one TCR beta chain in context. Its cognate antigen is unknown. The source of the sample is a study of memory CD4+ T cells and cytomegalovirus serostatus. Study-level findings and limits: Suggested: most of the CMV-linked TCR signature lies in CD4+ memory cells.

Per the authors' pipeline: Out-of-frame sequences were removed, leaving 2,204,828 distinct TCRbeta sequences. Assay used: immunoSEQ multiplex PCR; TCRdb lists only in-frame clones, some missing. Clone size and V and J calls were adopted from that table, with D and trimming inferred from the DNA. The sample holds 30,000 to 45,000 clones, 79% seen once. Single viable CD3+CD4+CD8-CD45RO+ cells were sorted as the memory CD4+ T cells. The clonotype was recovered from an adult in good health and CMV-seropositive. The sequencing input was memory CD4+ T cells from blood.

CDR3 protein: CASSLTQGHNEQFF. Here the CDR3 DNA reads TGTGCCAGCAGCTTAACGCAGGGGCACAATGAGCAGTTCTTC. The rearrangement joins TRBV7-9 to TRBJ2-1; possibly TRBD1 for D (6 bases). With 2 bases removed from V and 5 bases from J, the gap between germline ends came to 10 bases. CDR1 is SEHNR, CDR2 FQNEAQ, per germline (reference sequence). The CDR3 sequence is 14 residues long.